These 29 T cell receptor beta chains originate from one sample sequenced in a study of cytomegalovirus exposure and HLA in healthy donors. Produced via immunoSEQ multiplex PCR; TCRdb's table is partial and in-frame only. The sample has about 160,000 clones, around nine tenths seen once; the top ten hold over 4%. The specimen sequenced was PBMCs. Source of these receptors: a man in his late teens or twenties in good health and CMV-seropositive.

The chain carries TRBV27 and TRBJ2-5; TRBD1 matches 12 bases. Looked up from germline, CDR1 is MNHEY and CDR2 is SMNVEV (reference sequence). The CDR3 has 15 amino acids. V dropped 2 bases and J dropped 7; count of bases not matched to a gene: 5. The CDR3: CASSLGTGGAATQYF. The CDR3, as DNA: TGTGCCAGCAGTTTAGGGACAGGGGGCGCAGCGACCCAGTACTTC.

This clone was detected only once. Here the CDR3 reads CASSLNFWQGLPGELFF. The CDR3 DNA reads TGCGCCAGCAGCTTGAATTTTTGGCAGGGTTTACCCGGGGAGCTGTTTTTT. V usage is TRBV5-1 and J usage is TRBJ2-2, with D possibly being TRBD1 (5 bases). Germline loops: CDR1 SGHRS, CDR2 YFSETQ. The CDR3 covers 17 residues. V lost 1 base, J lost 6 bases, and 19 bases lay in between.

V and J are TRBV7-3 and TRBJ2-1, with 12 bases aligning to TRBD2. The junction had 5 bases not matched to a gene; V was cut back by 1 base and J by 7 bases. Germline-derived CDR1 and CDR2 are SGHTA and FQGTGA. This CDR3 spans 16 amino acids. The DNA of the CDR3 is TGTGCCAGCAGCTTAATGGGGACTAGCGGGCAGAATGAGCAGTTCTTC. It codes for CASSLMGTSGQNEQFF.

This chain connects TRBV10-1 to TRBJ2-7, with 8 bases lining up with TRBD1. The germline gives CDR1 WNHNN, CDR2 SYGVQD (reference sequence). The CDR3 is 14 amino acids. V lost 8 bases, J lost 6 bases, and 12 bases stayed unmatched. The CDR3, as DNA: TGCGCCAGCCGAATAGACAGGGGTGTTTTCGAGCAGTACTTC. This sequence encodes CASRIDRGVFEQYF.

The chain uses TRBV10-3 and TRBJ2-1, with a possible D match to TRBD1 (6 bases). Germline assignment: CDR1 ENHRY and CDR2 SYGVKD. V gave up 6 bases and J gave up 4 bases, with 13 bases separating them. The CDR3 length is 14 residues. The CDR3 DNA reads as TGTGCCATCAGGGGGGCGTCCCCTTACAATGAGCAGTTCTTC. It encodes CAIRGASPYNEQFF.

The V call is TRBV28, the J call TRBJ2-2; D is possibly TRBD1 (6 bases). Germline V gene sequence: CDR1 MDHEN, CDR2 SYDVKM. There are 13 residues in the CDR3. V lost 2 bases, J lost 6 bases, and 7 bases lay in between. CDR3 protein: CASSLTGPGELFF. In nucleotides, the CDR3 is TGTGCCAGCAGTTTAACAGGGCCCGGGGAGCTGTTTTTT.

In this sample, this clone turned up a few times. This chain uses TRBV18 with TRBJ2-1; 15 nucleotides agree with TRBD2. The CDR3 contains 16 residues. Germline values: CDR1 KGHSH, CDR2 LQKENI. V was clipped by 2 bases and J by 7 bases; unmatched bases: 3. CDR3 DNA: TGTGCCAGCTCACCATACGGGACTAGCGGGAGGAATGAGCAGTTCTTC. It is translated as CASSPYGTSGRNEQFF. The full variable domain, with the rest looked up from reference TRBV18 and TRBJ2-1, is NAGVMQNPRHLVRRRGQEARLRCSPMKGHSHVYWYRQLPEEGLKFMVYLQKENIIDESGMPKERFSAEFPKEGPSILRIQQVVRGDSAAYFCASSPYGTSGRNEQFFGPGTRLTVL.

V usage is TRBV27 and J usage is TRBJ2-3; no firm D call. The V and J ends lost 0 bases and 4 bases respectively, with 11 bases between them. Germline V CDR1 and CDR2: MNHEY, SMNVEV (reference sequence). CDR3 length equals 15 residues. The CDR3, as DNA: TGTGCCAGCAGTTTATCACGTCTAGGCCCAGATACGCAGTATTTT. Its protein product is CASSLSRLGPDTQYF.

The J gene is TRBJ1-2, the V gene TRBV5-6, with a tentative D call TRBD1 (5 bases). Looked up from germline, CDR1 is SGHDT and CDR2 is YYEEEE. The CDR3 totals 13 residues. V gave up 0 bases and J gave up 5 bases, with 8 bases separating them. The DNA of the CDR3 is TGTGCCAGCAGCTTGGACAGGTCGTATGGCTACACCTTC. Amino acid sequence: CASSLDRSYGYTF.

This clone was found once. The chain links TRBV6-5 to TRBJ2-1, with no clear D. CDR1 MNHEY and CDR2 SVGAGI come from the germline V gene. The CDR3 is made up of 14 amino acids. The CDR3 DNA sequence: TGTGCTTCCAGCATTACAATGTCGGGCAATGAGCAGTTCTTC. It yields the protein CASSITMSGNEQFF.

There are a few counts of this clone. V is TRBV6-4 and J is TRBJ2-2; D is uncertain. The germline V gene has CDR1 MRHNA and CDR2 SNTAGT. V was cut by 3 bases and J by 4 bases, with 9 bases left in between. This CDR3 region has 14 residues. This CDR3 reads CASSEQLSTGELFF. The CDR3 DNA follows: TGTGCCAGCAGTGAACAACTAAGCACCGGGGAGCTGTTTTTT.

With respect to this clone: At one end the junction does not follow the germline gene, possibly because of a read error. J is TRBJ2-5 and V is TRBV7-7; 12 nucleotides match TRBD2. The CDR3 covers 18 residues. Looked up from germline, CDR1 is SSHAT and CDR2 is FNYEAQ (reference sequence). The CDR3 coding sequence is TGTGCTAGCAGCTTATCTCTAGCGGGAGGGCCTGATAAAGAGACCCAGTACTTC. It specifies CASSLSLAGGPDKETQYF.

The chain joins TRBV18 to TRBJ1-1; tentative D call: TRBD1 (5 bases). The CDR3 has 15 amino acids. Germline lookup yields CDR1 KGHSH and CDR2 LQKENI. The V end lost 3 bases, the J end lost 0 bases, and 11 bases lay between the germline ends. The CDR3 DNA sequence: TGTGCCAGCTCACCTCAGGGCGACTTGAACACTGAAGCTTTCTTT. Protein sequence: CASSPQGDLNTEAFF.

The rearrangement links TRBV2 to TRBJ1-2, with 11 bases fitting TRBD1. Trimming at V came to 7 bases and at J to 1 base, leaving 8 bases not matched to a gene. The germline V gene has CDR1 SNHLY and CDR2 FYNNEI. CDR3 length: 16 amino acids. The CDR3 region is CASILDRGRRNYGYTF. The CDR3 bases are TGTGCCAGCATTCTGGACAGGGGGCGTCGTAACTATGGCTACACCTTC.

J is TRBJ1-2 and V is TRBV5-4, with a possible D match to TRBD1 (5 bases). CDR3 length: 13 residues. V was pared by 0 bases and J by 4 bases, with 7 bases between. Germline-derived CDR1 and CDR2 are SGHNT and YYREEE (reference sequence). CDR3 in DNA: TGTGCCAGCAGCTTGGAGGGGTCCTATGGCTACACCTTC. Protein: CASSLEGSYGYTF.

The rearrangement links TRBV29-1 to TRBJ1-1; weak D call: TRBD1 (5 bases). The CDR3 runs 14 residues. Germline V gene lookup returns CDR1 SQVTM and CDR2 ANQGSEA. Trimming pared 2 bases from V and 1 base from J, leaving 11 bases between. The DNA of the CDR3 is TGCAGCGTTGAAAGGGGCAGCCCGAACACTGAAGCTTTCTTT. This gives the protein CSVERGSPNTEAFF.

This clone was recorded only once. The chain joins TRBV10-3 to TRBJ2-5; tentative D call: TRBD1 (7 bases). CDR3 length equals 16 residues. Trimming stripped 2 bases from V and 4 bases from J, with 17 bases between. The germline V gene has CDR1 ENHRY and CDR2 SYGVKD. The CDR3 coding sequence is TGTGCCATCAGTGAGGGCCCCAGGGGGGTTCGAGAGACCCAGTACTTC. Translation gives CAISEGPRGVRETQYF.

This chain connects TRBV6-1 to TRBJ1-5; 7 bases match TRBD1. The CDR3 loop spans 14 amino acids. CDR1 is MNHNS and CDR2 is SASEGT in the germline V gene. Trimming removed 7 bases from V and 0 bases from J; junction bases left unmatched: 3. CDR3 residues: CASISGGSNQPQHF. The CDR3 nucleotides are TGTGCCAGCATCTCAGGGGGTAGCAATCAGCCCCAGCATTTT.

This CDR3 is CAWRPETRFSTDTQYF. DNA for the CDR3: TGTGCCTGGAGACCCGAGACAAGGTTTAGCACAGATACGCAGTATTTT. The chain joins TRBV30 to TRBJ2-3; D is unclear. The CDR3 is 16 residues long. V was trimmed by 3 bases and J by 0 bases, leaving 16 bases between them. Germline CDR1 reads GTSNPN; CDR2 reads SVGIG (reference sequence).

CDR3 DNA sequence: TGTGCCAGCAGCTTGCTAGAGATGAACACTGAAGCTTTCTTT. Residues: CASSLLEMNTEAFF. V and J are TRBV5-5 and TRBJ1-1; D gene unclear. V dropped 1 base and J dropped 0 bases, with 7 bases sitting between them. The CDR3 runs 14 residues. Per the germline V gene, CDR1 is SGHKS and CDR2 is YYEKEE (reference sequence).

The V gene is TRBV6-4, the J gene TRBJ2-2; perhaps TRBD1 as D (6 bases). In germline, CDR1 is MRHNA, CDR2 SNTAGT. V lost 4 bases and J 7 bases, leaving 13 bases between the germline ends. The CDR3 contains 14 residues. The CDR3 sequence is CASSALQGYGELFF. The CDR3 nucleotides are TGTGCCAGCAGTGCCTTACAGGGCTACGGGGAGCTGTTTTTT.

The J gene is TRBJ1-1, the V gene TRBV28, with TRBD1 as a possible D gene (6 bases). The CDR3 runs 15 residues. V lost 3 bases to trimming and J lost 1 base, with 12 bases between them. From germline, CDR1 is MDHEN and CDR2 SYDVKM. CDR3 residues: CASSLRPQGNTEAFF. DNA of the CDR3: TGTGCCAGCAGTTTGAGACCACAGGGGAACACTGAAGCTTTCTTT.

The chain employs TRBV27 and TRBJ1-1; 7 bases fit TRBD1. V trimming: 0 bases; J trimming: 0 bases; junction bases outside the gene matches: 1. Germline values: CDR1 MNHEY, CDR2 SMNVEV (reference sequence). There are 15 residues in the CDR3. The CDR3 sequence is CASSLSGTVNTEAFF. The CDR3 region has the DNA TGTGCCAGCAGTTTATCCGGGACAGTGAACACTGAAGCTTTCTTT.

CDR3 loop: CASSLVSRDTEAFF. The CDR3 coding sequence is TGCGCCAGCAGCTTGGTTAGCAGGGACACTGAAGCTTTCTTT. The rearrangement joins TRBV5-1 to TRBJ1-1; maybe TRBD1 (5 bases). CDR1 SGHRS and CDR2 YFSETQ come from the germline V gene. V lost 0 bases and J 3 bases, leaving 9 bases between the germline ends. This CDR3 has 14 residues. Using reference TRBV5-1 and TRBJ1-1 for the parts outside the CDR3, the full variable domain is KAGVTQTPRYLIKTRGQQVTLSCSPISGHRSVSWYQQTPGQGLQFLFEYFSETQRNKGNFPGRFSGRQFSNSRSEMNVSTLELGDSALYLCASSLVSRDTEAFFGQGTRLTVV.

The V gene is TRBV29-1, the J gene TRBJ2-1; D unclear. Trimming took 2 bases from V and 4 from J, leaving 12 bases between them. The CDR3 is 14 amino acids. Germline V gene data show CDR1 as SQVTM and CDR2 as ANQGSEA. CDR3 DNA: TGCAGCGTTGAATATTCTCACTTGTACAATGAGCAGTTCTTC. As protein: CSVEYSHLYNEQFF.

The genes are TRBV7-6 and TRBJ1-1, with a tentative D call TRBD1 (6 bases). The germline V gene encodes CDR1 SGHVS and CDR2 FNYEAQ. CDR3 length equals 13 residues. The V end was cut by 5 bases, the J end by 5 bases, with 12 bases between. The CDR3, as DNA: TGTGCCAGCAGCCCAGGGGAGGGTACTGAAGCTTTCTTT. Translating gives CASSPGEGTEAFF.

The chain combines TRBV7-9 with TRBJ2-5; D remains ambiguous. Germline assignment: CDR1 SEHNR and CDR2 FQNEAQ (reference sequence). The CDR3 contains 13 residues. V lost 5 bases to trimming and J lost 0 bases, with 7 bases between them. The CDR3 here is CASSPQYQETQYF. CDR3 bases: TGTGCCAGCAGCCCCCAGTACCAAGAGACCCAGTACTTC.

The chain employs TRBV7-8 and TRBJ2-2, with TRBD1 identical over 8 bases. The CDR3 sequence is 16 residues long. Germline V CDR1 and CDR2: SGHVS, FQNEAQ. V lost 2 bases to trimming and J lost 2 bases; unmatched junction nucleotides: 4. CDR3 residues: CASSLRTGINTGELFF. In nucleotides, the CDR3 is TGTGCCAGCAGCTTACGGACAGGGATAAACACCGGGGAGCTGTTTTTT.

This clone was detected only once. CDR3 region: CASSTSGRDGELFF. The CDR3 bases are TGTGCCAGCAGCACTAGCGGGAGGGACGGGGAGCTGTTTTTT. V and J are TRBV7-3 and TRBJ2-2, with TRBD2 matching 13 bases. The CDR3 contains 14 residues. In germline, CDR1 is SGHTA, CDR2 FQGTGA. The V gene end was trimmed by 5 bases and the J gene end by 7 bases; junction bases not matched to a gene: 1.